This entry features one TCR beta chain sequence. Its specificity is unknown. The sample is drawn from a study of brain metastases from non-small cell lung cancer. Trimming took 4 bases from V and 0 from J, leaving 10 bases between them. This CDR3 has 14 residues. Germline V lookup: CDR1 SGHKS, CDR2 YYEKEE (reference sequence). Generated by immunoSEQ multiplex PCR, the TCRdb table keeps only in-frame clones and is missing some. This sample carries approximately 2,100 clones, approximately 91% of them seen once, and the ten largest clones take about 4.5%. Whole-study findings and limits: Expanded T-cell clones appeared in approximately 67% of brain metastases over primaries. Brain metastases had lower T-cell infiltration than primary tumors. TCR repertoires overlapped largely between brain metastases and matched primaries.

This TCR derives from a donor aged 40 or older with non-small cell lung cancer. Specimen: primary lung tumor tissue. This chain connects TRBV5-5 to TRBJ1-2; the D gene is possibly TRBD1 (5 bases). CDR3 sequence: CASSKGESNYGYTF. CDR3 nucleotides: TGTGCCAGCAGCAAAGGGGAATCTAACTATGGCTACACCTTC. Full variable domain (outside the CDR3, taken from reference TRBV5-5 and TRBJ1-2): DAGVTQSPTHLIKTRGQQVTLRCSPISGHKSVSWYQQVLGQGPQFIFQYYEKEERGRGNFPDRFSARQFPNYSSELNVNALLLGDSALYLCASSKGESNYGYTFGSGTRLTVV.